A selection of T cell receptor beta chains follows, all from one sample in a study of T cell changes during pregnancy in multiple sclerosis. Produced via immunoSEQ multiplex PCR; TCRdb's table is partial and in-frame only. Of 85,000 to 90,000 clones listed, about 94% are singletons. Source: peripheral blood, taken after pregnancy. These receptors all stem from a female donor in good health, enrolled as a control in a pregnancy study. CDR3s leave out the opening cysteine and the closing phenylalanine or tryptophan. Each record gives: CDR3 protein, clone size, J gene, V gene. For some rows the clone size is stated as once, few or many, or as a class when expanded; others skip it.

CDR3: ASSIKRDTEAF
size: .
J: TRBJ1-1
V: TRBV19

CDR3: ASSTGTWLGDEQY
size: .
J: TRBJ2-7
V: TRBV19

CDR3: ASSLGTSWERRTQY
size: .
J: TRBJ2-3
V: TRBV7-2

CDR3: ASSLFGETQY
size: .
J: TRBJ2-5
V: TRBV7-9

CDR3: ASSRRQGDEQY
size: .
J: TRBJ2-7
V: TRBV19

CDR3: ASSIRLISGNTIY
size: .
J: TRBJ1-3
V: TRBV5-6

CDR3: ASSSGASPNYGYT
size: .
J: TRBJ1-2
V: TRBV7-2

CDR3: ASSPGVSGGRAGELF
size: .
J: TRBJ2-2
V: TRBV5-4

CDR3: ASSLLSRGYEQY
size: .
J: TRBJ2-7
V: TRBV11-2

CDR3: ANSQGALGANVLT
size: .
J: TRBJ2-6
V: TRBV2

CDR3: ASSLFKETQY
size: .
J: TRBJ2-5
V: TRBV5-4

CDR3: ASSARLAPQETQY
size: .
J: TRBJ2-5
V: TRBV2

CDR3: ASSLGTGWAF
size: .
J: TRBJ1-1
V: TRBV28

CDR3: ATSRASGSGNEQF
size: .
J: TRBJ2-1
V: TRBV15

CDR3: SARQGATGELF
size: .
J: TRBJ2-2
V: TRBV29-1

CDR3: ASSPGGANTGELF
size: .
J: TRBJ2-2
V: TRBV18

CDR3: ASSVAGEREQF
size: .
J: TRBJ2-1
V: TRBV9

CDR3: ASTPGGGRENYNEQF
size: .
J: TRBJ2-1
V: TRBV28

CDR3: ASSLDTGINQPQH
size: .
J: TRBJ1-5
V: TRBV11-2

CDR3: ASSPADAGDWNEQF
size: .
J: TRBJ2-1
V: TRBV28

CDR3: ASSDLGLAKNTDTQY
size: .
J: TRBJ2-3
V: TRBV28

CDR3: ASVNSGREYEQY
size: .
J: TRBJ2-7
V: TRBV28

CDR3: ASSLALSGRSGNEQF
size: .
J: TRBJ2-1
V: TRBV13

CDR3: ASSDRGNYGYT
size: .
J: TRBJ1-2
V: TRBV6-1

CDR3: ASSLSGNTEAF
size: .
J: TRBJ1-1
V: TRBV13

CDR3: ASSLIRLAVNNEQF
size: .
J: TRBJ2-1
V: TRBV7-8

CDR3: ASSPGGGKMETQY
size: .
J: TRBJ2-5
V: TRBV5-4

CDR3: SVTDRANYEQY
size: .
J: TRBJ2-7
V: TRBV29-1

CDR3: ASSLYRTGREQY
size: once
J: TRBJ2-7
V: TRBV28

CDR3: ATRPAGTEDQPQH
size: .
J: TRBJ1-5
V: TRBV27

CDR3: ASSDEWEDTEAF
size: .
J: TRBJ1-1
V: TRBV2

CDR3: ASSEGRGPYNEQF
size: .
J: TRBJ2-1
V: TRBV6-4

CDR3: ASSSGRHTGELF
size: once
J: TRBJ2-2
V: TRBV28

CDR3: ASSLTGRETF
size: once
J: TRBJ1-1
V: TRBV28

CDR3: ASSTQGSSSYNEQF
size: .
J: TRBJ2-1
V: TRBV9

CDR3: ASSADRGEAF
size: .
J: TRBJ1-1
V: TRBV28

CDR3: ASSFESAAYEQY
size: .
J: TRBJ2-7
V: TRBV27

CDR3: ASRRGSREQY
size: .
J: TRBJ2-7
V: TRBV27

CDR3: ASSWGLAGYEQY
size: .
J: TRBJ2-7
V: TRBV7-9

CDR3: ASSVNGYT
size: .
J: TRBJ1-2
V: TRBV6-5

CDR3: ASSLGSGSYEQY
size: .
J: TRBJ2-7
V: TRBV11-2

CDR3: ASSLASTSLYEQY
size: once
J: TRBJ2-7
V: TRBV5-6

CDR3: ASSQDRGIQPQH
size: .
J: TRBJ1-5
V: TRBV18

CDR3: ASSVGGATEAF
size: .
J: TRBJ1-1
V: TRBV9